This T cell receptor beta chain was captured by sequencing in a study of blood T cell repertoires in COVID-19. Across the study: T cells, B-cell-depleted T cells, or PBMCs provided the cDNA or gDNA that served as material.

Germline values: CDR1 KGHSH, CDR2 LQKENI. Trimming cost V 6 bases and J 7 bases, with 12 bases left between them. This CDR3 is built from 12 residues. Original analysis: Reference gene primer amplification in the assay estimated nucleated cell counts. The method was immunoSEQ multiplex PCR; TCRdb's version includes in-frame clones alone and lacks a portion of them. V and J calls and clone size are those listed in that table; D and trimming were worked out from the DNA. The sample has roughly 100,000 clones, around 83% seen once. The sequenced material came from peripheral blood. The chain employs TRBV18 and TRBJ2-5; no reliable D call. The receptor's source is a woman over 75 with active or convalescent COVID-19. CDR3 loop: CASSPPTATQYF. CDR3 nucleotide sequence: TGTGCCAGCTCGCCCCCCACTGCGACCCAGTACTTC.